This T cell receptor (beta chain) derives from a study of shared clonotypes between healthy human individuals. Study information: The composition of the donors was a couple of women and three men aged 18 to 49. Study-level results: Richness estimates generally favored naive over memory subsets.

Donors included only healthy HIV-negative adults lacking recent acute infections or vaccinations. The CD4+ fraction was divided into a CD45RA+ naive subset and a CD45RA-negative memory subset. The CDR3 contains 14 residues. The germline V gene has CDR1 LNHDA and CDR2 SQIVND (reference sequence). V lost 3 bases and J 3 bases, leaving 12 bases between the germline ends. Clones were read by immunoSEQ multiplex PCR, and TCRdb kept only the in-frame ones, dropping some. Among 2 million to 2.5 million clones, roughly 94% were seen once, and the ten largest hold about 0.13%. As to this clone: The antigen is unknown. The same CDR3 can be traced to other DNA sequences in this sample.

The chain joins TRBV19 to TRBJ2-7, with D tentatively TRBD1 or TRBD2 (5 bases each). The sequence came from a man aged 18 to 30 in good health. Sequencing used naive CD4+ T cells sorted from blood. Documented subset: CD45RA+ positively selected. The CDR3 spells CASSIEAGSYEQYF. In DNA form, the CDR3 reads TGTGCCAGTAGTATTGAGGCAGGGAGCTACGAGCAGTACTTC.